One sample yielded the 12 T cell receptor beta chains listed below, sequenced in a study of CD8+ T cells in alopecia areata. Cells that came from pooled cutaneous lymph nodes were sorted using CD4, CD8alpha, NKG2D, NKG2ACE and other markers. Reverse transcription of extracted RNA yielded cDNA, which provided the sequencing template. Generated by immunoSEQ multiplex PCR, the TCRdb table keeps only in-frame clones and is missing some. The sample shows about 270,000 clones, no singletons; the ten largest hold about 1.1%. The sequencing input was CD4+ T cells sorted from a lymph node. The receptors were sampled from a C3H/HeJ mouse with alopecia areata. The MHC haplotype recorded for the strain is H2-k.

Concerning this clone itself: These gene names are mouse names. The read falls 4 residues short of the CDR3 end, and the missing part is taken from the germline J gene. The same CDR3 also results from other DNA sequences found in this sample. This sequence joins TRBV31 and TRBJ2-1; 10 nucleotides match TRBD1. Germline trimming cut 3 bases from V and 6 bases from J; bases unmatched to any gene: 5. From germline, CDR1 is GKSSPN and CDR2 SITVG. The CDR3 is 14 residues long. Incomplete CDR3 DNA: TGTGCCTGGAGCCCAGGGACAGGGGTTGCT. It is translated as CAWSPGTGVA. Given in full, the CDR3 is CAWSPGTGVAEQFF. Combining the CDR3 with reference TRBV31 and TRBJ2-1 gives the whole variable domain AQTIHQWPVAEIKAVGSPLSLGCTIKGKSSPNLYWYWQATGGTLQQLFYSITVGQVESVVQLNLSASRPKDDQFILSTEKLLLSHSGFYLCAWSPGTGVAEQFFGPGTRLTVL.

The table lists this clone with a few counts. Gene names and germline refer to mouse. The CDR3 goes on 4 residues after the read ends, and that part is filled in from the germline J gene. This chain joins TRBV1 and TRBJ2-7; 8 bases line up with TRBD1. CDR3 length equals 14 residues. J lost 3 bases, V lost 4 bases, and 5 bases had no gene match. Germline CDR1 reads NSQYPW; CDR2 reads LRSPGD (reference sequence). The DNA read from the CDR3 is TGCACCTGCAGTGGAAGGACAGGGAGCTAT. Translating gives CTCSGRTGSY. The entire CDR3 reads CTCSGRTGSYEQYF.

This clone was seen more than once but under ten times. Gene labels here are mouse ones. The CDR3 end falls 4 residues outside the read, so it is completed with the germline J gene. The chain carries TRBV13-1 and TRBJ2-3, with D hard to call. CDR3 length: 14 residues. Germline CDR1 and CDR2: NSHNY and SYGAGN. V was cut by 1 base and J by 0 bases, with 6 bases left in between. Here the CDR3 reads CASSDLRSAETLYF. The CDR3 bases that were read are TGTGCCAGCAGTGATCTCAGGAGTGCAGAA.

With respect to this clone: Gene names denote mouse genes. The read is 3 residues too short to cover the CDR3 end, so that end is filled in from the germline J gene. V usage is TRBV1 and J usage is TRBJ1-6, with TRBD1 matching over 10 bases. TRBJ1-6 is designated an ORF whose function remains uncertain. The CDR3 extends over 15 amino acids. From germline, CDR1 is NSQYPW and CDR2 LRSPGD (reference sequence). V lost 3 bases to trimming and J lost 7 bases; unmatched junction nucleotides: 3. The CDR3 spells CTCSADRGRNSPLYF. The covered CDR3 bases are TGCACCTGCAGTGCCGACAGGGGGCGAAATTCGCCC.

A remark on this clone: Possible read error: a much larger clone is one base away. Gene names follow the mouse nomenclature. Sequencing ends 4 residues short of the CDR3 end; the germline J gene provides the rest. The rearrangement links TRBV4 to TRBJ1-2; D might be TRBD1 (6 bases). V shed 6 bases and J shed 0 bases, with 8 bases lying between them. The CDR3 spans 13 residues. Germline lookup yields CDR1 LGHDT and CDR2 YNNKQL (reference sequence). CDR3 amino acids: CASRRQANSDYTF. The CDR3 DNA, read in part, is TGTGCCAGCAGGCGACAGGCAAACTCC.

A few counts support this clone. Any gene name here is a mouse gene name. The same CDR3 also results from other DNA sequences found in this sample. The CDR3 is CAWSLIAEQFF. Incomplete CDR3 DNA: TGTGCCTGGAGTCTGATTGCT. The chain uses TRBV31 and TRBJ2-1; D remains ambiguous. The sequenced fragment ends 4 residues before the CDR3 boundary, so the rest is inferred from the germline J gene. V was cut by 0 bases and J by 6 bases, with 3 bases left in between. Germline V CDR1 and CDR2: GKSSPN, SITVG. The CDR3 contains 11 residues.

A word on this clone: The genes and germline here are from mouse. The CDR3 region is CASSLGTGPDYTF. CDR3 DNA, as far as it was read: TGTGCCAGCTCTCTCGGGACAGGGCCC. V and J are TRBV12-1 and TRBJ1-2; 9 nucleotides align to TRBD1. Read coverage stops 4 residues before the CDR3 terminus; the germline J gene supplies the remainder. The CDR3 spans 13 residues. Germline lookup yields CDR1 SGHSN and CDR2 HYEKVE.

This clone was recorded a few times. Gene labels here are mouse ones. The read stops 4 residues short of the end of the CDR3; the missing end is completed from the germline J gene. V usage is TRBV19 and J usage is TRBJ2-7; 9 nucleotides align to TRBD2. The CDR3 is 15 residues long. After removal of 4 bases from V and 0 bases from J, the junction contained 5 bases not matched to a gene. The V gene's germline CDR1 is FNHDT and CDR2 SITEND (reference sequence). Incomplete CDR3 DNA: TGTGCCAGCAGTCGGACTGGGGCCCTCTCCTAT. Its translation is CASSRTGALSY. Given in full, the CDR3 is CASSRTGALSYEQYF.

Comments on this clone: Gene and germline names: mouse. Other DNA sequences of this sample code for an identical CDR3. Partial CDR3 DNA: TGCACCTGCAGTGGGACAGGGGTTAACACA. Residues: CTCSGTGVNT. The entire CDR3 sequence reads CTCSGTGVNTEVFF. V is TRBV1 and J is TRBJ1-1, with 9 bases that match TRBD1. From the germline J gene comes the end of the CDR3, since the read stops 4 residues before it. Unmatched junction bases numbered 2, after V lost 4 bases and J lost 2 bases. There are 14 residues in the CDR3. The V gene's germline CDR1 is NSQYPW and CDR2 LRSPGD (reference sequence).

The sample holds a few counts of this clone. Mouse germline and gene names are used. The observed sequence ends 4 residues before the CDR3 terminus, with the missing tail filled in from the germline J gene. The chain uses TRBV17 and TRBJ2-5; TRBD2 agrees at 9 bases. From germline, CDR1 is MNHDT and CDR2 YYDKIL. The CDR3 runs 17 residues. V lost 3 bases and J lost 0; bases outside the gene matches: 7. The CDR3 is CASSRPWTGVNQDTQYF. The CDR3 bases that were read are TGTGCTAGCAGTAGGCCCTGGACTGGGGTTAACCAAGAC.

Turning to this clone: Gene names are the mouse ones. CDR3 DNA, as far as it was read: TGTGCCAGCCGATCAACCCCAGGCTATGCT. Its translation is CASRSTPGYA. The CDR3 in its entirety is CASRSTPGYAEQFF. The chain links TRBV14 to TRBJ2-1; no definite D call. The read stops 4 residues short of the end of the CDR3; the missing end is completed from the germline J gene. The germline CDR1 and CDR2 sequences are SGHDT and FRDEAV. The CDR3 is made up of 14 amino acids. Trimming stripped 7 bases from V and 3 bases from J, with 14 bases between.

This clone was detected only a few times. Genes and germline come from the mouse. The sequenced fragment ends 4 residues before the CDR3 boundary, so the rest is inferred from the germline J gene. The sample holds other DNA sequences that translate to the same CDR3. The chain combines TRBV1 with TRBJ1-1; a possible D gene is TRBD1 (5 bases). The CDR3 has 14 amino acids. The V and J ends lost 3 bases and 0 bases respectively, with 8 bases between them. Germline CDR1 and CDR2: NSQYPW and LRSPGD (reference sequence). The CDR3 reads CTCSAGRANTEVFF. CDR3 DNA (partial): TGCACCTGCAGTGCGGGCAGGGCAAACACA.